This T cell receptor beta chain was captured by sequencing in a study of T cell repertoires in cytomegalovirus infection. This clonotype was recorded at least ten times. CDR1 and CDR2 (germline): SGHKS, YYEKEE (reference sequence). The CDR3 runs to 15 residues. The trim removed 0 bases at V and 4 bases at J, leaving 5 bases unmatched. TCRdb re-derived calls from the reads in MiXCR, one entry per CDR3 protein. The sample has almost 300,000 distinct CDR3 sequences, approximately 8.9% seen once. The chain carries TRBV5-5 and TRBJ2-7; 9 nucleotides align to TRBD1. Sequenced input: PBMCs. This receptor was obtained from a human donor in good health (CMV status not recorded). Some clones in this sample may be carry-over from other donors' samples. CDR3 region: CASSLVGTGWYEQYF. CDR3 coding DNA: TGTGCCAGCAGCTTGGTCGGGACAGGGTGGTACGAGCAGTACTTC.